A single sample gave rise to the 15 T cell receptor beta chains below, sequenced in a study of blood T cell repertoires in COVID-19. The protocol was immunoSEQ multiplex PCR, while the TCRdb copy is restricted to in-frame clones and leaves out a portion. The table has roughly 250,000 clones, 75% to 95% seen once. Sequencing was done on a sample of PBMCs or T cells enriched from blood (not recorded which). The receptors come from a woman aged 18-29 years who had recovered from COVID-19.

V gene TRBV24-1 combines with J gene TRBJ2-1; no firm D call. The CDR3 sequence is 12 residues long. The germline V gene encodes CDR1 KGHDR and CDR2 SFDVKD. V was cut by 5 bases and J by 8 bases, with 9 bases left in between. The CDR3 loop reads CATSGQRDEQFF. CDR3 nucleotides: TGTGCCACCAGTGGTCAACGAGATGAGCAGTTCTTC.

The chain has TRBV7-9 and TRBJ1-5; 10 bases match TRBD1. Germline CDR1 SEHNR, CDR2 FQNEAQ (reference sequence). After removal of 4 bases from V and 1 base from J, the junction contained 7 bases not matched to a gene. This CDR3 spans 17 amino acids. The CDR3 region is CASSSGQGGQSNQPQHF. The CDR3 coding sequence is TGTGCCAGCAGCTCCGGACAGGGGGGTCAGAGCAATCAGCCCCAGCATTTT.

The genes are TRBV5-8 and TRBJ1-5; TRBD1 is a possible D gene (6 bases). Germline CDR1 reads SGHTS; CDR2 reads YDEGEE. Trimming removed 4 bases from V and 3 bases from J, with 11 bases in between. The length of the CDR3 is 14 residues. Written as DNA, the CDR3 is TGTGCCAGCAGCGAGGACAGCCACAATCAGCCCCAGCATTTT. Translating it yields CASSEDSHNQPQHF. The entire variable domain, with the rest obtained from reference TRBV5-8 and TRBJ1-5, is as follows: EAGVTQSPTHLIKTRGQQATLRCSPISGHTSVYWYQQALGLGLQFLLWYDEGEERNRGNFPPRFSGRQFPNYSSELNVNALELEDSALYLCASSEDSHNQPQHFGDGTRLSIL.

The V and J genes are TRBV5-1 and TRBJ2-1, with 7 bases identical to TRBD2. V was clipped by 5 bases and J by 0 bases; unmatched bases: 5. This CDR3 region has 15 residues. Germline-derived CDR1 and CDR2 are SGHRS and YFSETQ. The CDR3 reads CASRLRDYSYNEQFF. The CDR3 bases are TGCGCCAGCAGGCTGAGGGACTACTCCTACAATGAGCAGTTCTTC.

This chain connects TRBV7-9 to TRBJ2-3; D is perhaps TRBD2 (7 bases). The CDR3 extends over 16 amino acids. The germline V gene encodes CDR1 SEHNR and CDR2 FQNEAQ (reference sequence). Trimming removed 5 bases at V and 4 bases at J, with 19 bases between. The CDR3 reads CASSPLGGGRSDTQYF. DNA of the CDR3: TGTGCCAGCAGCCCCCTGGGAGGGGGAAGGTCAGATACGCAGTATTTT. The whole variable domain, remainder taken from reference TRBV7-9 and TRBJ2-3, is DTGVSQNPRHKITKRGQNVTFRCDPISEHNRLYWYRQTLGQGPEFLTYFQNEAQLEKSRLLSDRFSAERPKGSFSTLEIQRTEQGDSAMYLCASSPLGGGRSDTQYFGPGTRLTVL.

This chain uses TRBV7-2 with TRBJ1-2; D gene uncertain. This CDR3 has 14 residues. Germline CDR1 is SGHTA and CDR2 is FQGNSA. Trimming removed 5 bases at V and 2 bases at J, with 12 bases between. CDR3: CASSPNPGNYGYTF. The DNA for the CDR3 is TGTGCCAGCAGCCCAAATCCGGGAAACTATGGCTACACCTTC.

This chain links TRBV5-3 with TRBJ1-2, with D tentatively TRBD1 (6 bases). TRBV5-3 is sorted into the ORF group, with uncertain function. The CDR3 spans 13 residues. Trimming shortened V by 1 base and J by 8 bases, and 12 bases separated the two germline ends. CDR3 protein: CARSLTGIWGYTF. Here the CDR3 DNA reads TGTGCCAGAAGCTTGACAGGGATTTGGGGCTACACCTTC.

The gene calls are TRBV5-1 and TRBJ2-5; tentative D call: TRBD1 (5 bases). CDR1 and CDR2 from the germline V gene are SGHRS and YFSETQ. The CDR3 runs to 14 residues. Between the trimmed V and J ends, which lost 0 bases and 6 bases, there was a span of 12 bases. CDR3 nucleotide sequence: TGCGCCAGCAGCTTGGAGTCCCAGGGAAAGACCCAGTACTTC. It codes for CASSLESQGKTQYF.

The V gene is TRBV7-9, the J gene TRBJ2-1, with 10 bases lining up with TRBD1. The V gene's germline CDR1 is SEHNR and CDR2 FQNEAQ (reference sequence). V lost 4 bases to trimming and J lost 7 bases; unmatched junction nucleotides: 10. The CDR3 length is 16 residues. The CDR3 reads CASSSRGTGEKNEQFF. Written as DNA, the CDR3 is TGTGCCAGCAGCTCTCGAGGGACAGGGGAAAAGAATGAGCAGTTCTTC.

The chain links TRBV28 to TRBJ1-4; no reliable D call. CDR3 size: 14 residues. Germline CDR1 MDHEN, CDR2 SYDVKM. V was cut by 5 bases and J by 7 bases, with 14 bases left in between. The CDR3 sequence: CASSPKRVAEKLFF. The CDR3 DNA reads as TGTGCCAGCAGTCCCAAGAGGGTAGCTGAAAAACTGTTTTTT.

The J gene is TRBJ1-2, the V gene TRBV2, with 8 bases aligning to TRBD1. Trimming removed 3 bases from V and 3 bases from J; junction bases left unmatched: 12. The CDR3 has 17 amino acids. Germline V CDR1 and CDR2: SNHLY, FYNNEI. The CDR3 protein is CASSEPEDRAEDYGYTF. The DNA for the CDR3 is TGTGCCAGCAGTGAGCCAGAGGACAGGGCGGAGGACTATGGCTACACCTTC. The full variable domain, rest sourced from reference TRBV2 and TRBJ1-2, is EPEVTQTPSHQVTQMGQEVILRCVPISNHLYFYWYRQILGQKVEFLVSFYNNEISEKSEIFDDQFSVERPDGSNFTLKIRSTKLEDSAMYFCASSEPEDRAEDYGYTFGSGTRLTVV.

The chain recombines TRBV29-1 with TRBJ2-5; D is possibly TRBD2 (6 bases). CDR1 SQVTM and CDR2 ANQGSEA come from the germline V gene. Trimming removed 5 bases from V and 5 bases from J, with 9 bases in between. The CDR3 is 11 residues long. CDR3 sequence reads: CSVLAGETQYF. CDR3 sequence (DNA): TGCAGCGTTTTGGCGGGGGAGACCCAGTACTTC.

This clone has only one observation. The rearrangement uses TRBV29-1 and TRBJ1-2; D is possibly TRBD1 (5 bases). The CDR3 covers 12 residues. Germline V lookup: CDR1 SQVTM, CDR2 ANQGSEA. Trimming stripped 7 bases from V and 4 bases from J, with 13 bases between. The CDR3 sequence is CSAGGGGYGYTF. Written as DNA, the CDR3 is TGCAGCGCCGGGGGGGGAGGCTATGGCTACACCTTC.

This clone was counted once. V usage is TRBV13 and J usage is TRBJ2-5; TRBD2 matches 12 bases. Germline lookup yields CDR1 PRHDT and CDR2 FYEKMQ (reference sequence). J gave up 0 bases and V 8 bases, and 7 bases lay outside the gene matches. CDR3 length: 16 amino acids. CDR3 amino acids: CASSRTSGTYQETQYF. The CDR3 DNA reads TGTGCCAGCTCCAGGACTAGCGGGACGTACCAAGAGACCCAGTACTTC.

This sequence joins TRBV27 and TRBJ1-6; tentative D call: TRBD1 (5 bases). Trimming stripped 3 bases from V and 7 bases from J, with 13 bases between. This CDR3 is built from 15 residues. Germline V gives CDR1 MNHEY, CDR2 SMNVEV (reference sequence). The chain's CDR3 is CASSLRQGENSPLHF. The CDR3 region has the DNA TGTGCCAGCAGTTTGAGGCAGGGCGAAAATTCACCCCTCCACTTT.